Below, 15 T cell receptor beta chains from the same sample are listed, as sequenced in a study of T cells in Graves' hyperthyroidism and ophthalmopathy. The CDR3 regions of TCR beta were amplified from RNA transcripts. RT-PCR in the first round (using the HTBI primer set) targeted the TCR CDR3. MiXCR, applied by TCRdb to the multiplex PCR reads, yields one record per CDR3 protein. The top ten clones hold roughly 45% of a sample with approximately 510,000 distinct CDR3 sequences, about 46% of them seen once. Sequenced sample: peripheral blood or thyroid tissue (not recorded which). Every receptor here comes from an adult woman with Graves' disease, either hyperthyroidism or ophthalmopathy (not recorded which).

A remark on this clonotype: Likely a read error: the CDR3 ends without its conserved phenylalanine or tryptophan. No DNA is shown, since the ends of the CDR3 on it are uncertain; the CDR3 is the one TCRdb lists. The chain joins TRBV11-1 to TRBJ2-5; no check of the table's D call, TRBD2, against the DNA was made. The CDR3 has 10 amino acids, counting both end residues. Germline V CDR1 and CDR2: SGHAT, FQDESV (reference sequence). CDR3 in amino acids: CASSLSGGNA.

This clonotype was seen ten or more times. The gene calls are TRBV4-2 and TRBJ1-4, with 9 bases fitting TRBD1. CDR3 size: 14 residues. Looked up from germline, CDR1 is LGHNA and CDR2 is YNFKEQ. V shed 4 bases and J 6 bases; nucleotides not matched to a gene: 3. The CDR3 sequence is CASSRWDRDEKLFF. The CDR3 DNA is TGTGCCAGCAGCCGTTGGGACAGGGATGAAAAACTGTTTTTT.

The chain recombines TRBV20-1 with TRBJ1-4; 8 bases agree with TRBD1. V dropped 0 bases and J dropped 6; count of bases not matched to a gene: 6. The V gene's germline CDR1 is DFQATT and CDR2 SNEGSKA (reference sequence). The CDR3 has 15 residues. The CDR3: CSARDNRGVDEKLFF. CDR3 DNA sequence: TGCAGTGCTAGAGATAACAGGGGGGTTGATGAAAAACTGTTTTTT.

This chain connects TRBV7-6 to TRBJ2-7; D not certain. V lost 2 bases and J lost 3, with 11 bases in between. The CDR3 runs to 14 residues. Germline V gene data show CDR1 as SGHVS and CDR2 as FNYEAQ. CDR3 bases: TGTGCCAGCAGCTTATCCGTCGGAGTCTACGAGCAGTACTTC. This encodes CASSLSVGVYEQYF.

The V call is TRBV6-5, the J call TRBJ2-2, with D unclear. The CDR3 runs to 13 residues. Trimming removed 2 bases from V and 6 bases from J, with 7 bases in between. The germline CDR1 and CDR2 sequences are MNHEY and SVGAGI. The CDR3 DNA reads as TGTGCCAGCAGTTACCGGCGCGCCGGGGAGCTGTTTTTT. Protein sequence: CASSYRRAGELFF.

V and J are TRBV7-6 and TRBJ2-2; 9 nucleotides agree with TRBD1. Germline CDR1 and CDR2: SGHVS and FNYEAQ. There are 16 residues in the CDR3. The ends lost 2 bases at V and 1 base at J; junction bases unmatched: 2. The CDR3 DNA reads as TGTGCCAGCAGCTTACGGACAGGGGAGAACACCGGGGAGCTGTTTTTT. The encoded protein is CASSLRTGENTGELFF.

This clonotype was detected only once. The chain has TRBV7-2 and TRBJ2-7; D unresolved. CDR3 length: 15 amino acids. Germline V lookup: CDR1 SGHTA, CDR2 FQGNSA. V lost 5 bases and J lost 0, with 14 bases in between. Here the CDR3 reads CASSPRTESSYEQYF. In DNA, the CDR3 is TGTGCCAGCAGCCCCCGGACGGAAAGCTCCTACGAGCAGTACTTC.

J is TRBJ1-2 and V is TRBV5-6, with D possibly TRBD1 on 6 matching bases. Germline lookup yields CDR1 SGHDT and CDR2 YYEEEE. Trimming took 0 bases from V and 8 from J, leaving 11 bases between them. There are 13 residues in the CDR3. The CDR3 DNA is TGTGCCAGCAGCTTGGTCGACAGGCGAGGCTACACCTTC. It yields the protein CASSLVDRRGYTF.

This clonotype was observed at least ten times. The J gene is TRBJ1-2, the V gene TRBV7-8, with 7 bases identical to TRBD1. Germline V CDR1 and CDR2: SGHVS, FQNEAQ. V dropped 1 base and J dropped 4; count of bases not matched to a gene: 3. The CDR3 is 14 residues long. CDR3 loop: CASSLEGAGYGYTF. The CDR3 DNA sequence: TGTGCCAGCAGCTTAGAGGGGGCGGGCTATGGCTACACCTTC.

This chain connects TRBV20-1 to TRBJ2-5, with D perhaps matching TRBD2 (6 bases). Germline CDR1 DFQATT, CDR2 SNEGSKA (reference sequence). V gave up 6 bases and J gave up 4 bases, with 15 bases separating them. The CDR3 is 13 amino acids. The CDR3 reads CSAPLEGIETQYF. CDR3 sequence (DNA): TGCAGTGCCCCGTTGGAGGGGATAGAGACCCAGTACTTC.

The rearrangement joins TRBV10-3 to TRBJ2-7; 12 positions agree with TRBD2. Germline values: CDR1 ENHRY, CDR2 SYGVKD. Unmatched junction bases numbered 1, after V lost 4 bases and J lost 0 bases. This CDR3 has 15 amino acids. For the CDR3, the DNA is TGTGCCATCAGTGCGACTAGCGGGAGCTCCTACGAGCAGTACTTC. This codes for CAISATSGSSYEQYF.

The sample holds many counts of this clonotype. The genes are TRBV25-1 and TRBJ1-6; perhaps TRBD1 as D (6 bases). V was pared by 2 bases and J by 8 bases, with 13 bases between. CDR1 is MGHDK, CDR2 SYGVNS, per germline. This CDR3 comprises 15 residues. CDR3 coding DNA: TGTGCCAGCAGTGAACGGCAGGGGAAGGATTCACCCCTCCACTTT. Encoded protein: CASSERQGKDSPLHF.

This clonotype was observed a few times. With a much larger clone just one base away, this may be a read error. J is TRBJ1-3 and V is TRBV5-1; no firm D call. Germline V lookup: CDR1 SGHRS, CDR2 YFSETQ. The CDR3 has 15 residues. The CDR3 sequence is CASSLGGSDGNTMYF. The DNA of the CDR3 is TGCGCCAGCAGCTTGGGTGGCAGTGACGGAAACACCATGTATTTT.

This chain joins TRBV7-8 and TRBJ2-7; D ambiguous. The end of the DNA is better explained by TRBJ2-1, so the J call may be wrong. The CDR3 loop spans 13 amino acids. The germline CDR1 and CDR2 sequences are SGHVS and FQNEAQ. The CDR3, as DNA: TGTGCCAGCAGCTTAGCTACTTACAATGAGCAGTTCTTC. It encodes CASSLATYNEQFF.

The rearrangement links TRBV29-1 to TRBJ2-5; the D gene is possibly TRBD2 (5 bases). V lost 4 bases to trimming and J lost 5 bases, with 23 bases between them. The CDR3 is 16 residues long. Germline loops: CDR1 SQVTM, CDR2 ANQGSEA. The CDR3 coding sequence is TGCAGCGTTGTCTTCGGTCTTAGCGCCCGGCTGGAGACCCAGTACTTC. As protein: CSVVFGLSARLETQYF.